The 21 T cell receptor beta chains in this list originate from one sample, sequenced in a study of shared clonotypes between healthy human individuals. Using immunoSEQ multiplex PCR, the repertoire was profiled, and TCRdb retains in-frame clones only, with some absent. Of about 1 million clones in the sample, about 75% were seen once. The sequencing input was memory CD4+ T cells sorted from blood. Indicated subset: CD45RA-negative fraction. These receptors were taken from a man between 18 and 35 years old in good health.

This clone appeared a single time. The rearrangement uses TRBV30 and TRBJ1-5, with 9 bases lining up with TRBD1. Germline trimming cut 3 bases from V and 3 bases from J; bases unmatched to any gene: 15. The CDR3 contains 18 residues. In germline, CDR1 is GTSNPN, CDR2 SVGIG (reference sequence). This CDR3 is CAWSTTDRGIQANQPQHF. The CDR3 region has the DNA TGTGCCTGGAGCACTACCGACAGGGGGATTCAGGCCAATCAGCCCCAGCATTTT. Full variable domain (rest looked up from reference TRBV30 and TRBJ1-5): SQTIHQWPATLVQPVGSPLSLECTVEGTSNPNLYWYRQAAGRGLQLLFYSVGIGQISSEVPQNLSASRPQDRQFILSSKKLLLSDSGFYLCAWSTTDRGIQANQPQHFGDGTRLSIL.

The rearrangement uses TRBV25-1 and TRBJ2-2; possible D gene TRBD1, 6 bases. The germline V gene encodes CDR1 MGHDK and CDR2 SYGVNS. Trimming removed 6 bases at V and 5 bases at J, with 10 bases between. This CDR3 spans 13 amino acids. Here the CDR3 DNA reads TGTGCCAGCAGCCGAGGGGGTACCGGGGAGCTGTTTTTT. It is translated as CASSRGGTGELFF. The full variable domain, in which reference TRBV25-1 and TRBJ2-2 provide the parts outside the CDR3, is EADIYQTPRYLVIGTGKKITLECSQTMGHDKMYWYQQDPGMELHLIHYSYGVNSTEKGDLSSESTVSRIRTEHFPLTLESARPSHTSQYLCASSRGGTGELFFGEGSRLTVL.

This clone came up a few times. The chain carries TRBV6-1 and TRBJ1-1; D unresolved. V was pared by 4 bases and J by 6 bases, with 9 bases between. CDR1 and CDR2 (germline): MNHNS, SASEGT. There are 12 residues in the CDR3. The CDR3 region has the DNA TGTGCCAGCAGTGTATCTTTGGCTGAAGCTTTCTTT. The encoded protein is CASSVSLAEAFF.

Of note for this clone: A much larger clone lies one base from this, so it may be a read error. This sequence joins TRBV7-6 and TRBJ2-1; D is tentatively TRBD1 or TRBD2 (5 bases each). V lost 1 base and J lost 10, with 5 bases in between. The CDR3 is 11 amino acids. The germline V gene encodes CDR1 SGHVS and CDR2 FNYEAQ. CDR3 in amino acids: CASSLGGEQFF. Here the CDR3 DNA reads TGTGCCAGCAGCTTAGGGGGGGAGCAGTTCTTC.

The rearrangement links TRBV6-4 to TRBJ1-5; perhaps TRBD1 as D (6 bases). Looked up from germline, CDR1 is MRHNA and CDR2 is SNTAGT. The V end was cut by 0 bases, the J end by 12 bases, with 21 bases between. CDR3 length: 16 residues. CDR3 in DNA: TGTGCCAGCAGTGACTCGGCTGACAGGATCCCCAGTGGCCAGCATTTT. Its translation: CASSDSADRIPSGQHF.

V usage is TRBV30 and J usage is TRBJ1-4, with D possibly TRBD1 on 6 matching bases. The CDR3 loop spans 15 amino acids. Looked up from germline, CDR1 is GTSNPN and CDR2 is SVGIG (reference sequence). Trimming stripped 0 bases from V and 8 bases from J, with 16 bases between. The CDR3 region has the DNA TGTGCCTGGAGTGTACAGTCCCAGGGGCGAGAAAAACTGTTTTTT. Translation gives CAWSVQSQGREKLFF.

Comment on this clone: Compared with germline, one end of the junction differs, possibly owing to a read error. This sample also contains other DNA sequences that code for the same CDR3. The rearrangement uses TRBV5-1 and TRBJ1-1; D unclear. Germline CDR1 reads SGHRS; CDR2 reads YFSETQ. The CDR3 extends over 13 amino acids. The CDR3 coding sequence is TGCGCCAGCAGTTTGACGTCGAACACTGAAGCTTTTTTT. Protein product: CASSLTSNTEAFF. Based on the CDR3 plus reference TRBV5-1 and TRBJ1-1, the full variable domain is KAGVTQTPRYLIKTRGQQVTLSCSPISGHRSVSWYQQTPGQGLQFLFEYFSETQRNKGNFPGRFSGRQFSNSRSEMNVSTLELGDSALYLCASSLTSNTEAFFGQGTRLTVV.

As regards this clone: At one end, the junction sequence differs from germline, possibly due to a read error. The chain uses TRBV7-2 and TRBJ2-1; no reliable D call. The CDR3 loop spans 13 amino acids. Germline V gives CDR1 SGHTA, CDR2 FQGNSA. CDR3 in amino acids: CAGSSVIYNEQFF. The CDR3 DNA reads TGTGCCGGCAGCTCGGTGATATACAATGAGCAGTTCTTC.

This chain links TRBV19 with TRBJ1-5; TRBD1 is a possible D gene (5 bases). Deletions cut 5 bases from V and 7 bases from J, with 18 bases between. Germline CDR1 is LNHDA and CDR2 is SQIVND (reference sequence). The CDR3 covers 15 residues. The CDR3 coding sequence is TGTGCCAGTAGTGATTCCCAGGGCGGTCAACAGCCCCAGCATTTT. The encoded protein is CASSDSQGGQQPQHF.

About this clone: Other DNA sequences of this sample code for an identical CDR3. The gene calls are TRBV20-1 and TRBJ2-5; D is uncertain. The germline CDR1 and CDR2 sequences are DFQATT and SNEGSKA (reference sequence). The CDR3 runs to 10 residues. Deletions cut 3 bases from V and 7 bases from J, with 6 bases between. The CDR3 region has the DNA TGCAGTGCTAGGGTAGGGACCCAGTACTTC. Protein: CSARVGTQYF.

This chain links TRBV19 with TRBJ1-6; 7 positions agree with TRBD1. The CDR3 is made up of 16 amino acids. With 1 base clipped from V and 8 bases from J, the junction kept 8 bases outside the gene matches. Germline CDR1 reads LNHDA; CDR2 reads SQIVND (reference sequence). CDR3 nucleotides: TGTGCCAGTAGTATAGGGACTGGACAGGACCATTCACCCCTCCACTTT. Amino acid sequence: CASSIGTGQDHSPLHF. The full variable domain, its missing parts supplied by reference TRBV19 and TRBJ1-6, is DGGITQSPKYLFRKEGQNVTLSCEQNLNHDAMYWYRQDPGQGLRLIYYSQIVNDFQKGDIAEGYSVSREKKESFPLTVTSAQKNPTAFYLCASSIGTGQDHSPLHFGNGTRLTVT.

In its sample, this clone was seen a few times. The chain is built from TRBV19 and TRBJ1-2; TRBD1 aligns across 10 bases. This CDR3 is 13 amino acids long. V trimming: 8 bases; J trimming: 5 bases; junction bases outside the gene matches: 5. In germline, CDR1 is LNHDA, CDR2 SQIVND (reference sequence). Here the CDR3 reads CASRPDRGYGYTF. The CDR3 DNA follows: TGTGCCAGTCGACCGGACAGGGGGTATGGCTACACCTTC.

The V call is TRBV7-9, the J call TRBJ2-1, with TRBD2 as a possible D gene (6 bases). The germline V and J ends were trimmed by 4 bases and 0 bases, with 13 bases remaining between them. The V gene's germline CDR1 is SEHNR and CDR2 FQNEAQ (reference sequence). CDR3 length: 16 amino acids. The CDR3 loop is CASSSERASSYNEQFF. CDR3 DNA: TGTGCCAGCAGCTCGGAGCGGGCGAGCTCCTACAATGAGCAGTTCTTC. The variable domain in full, with the rest retrieved from reference TRBV7-9 and TRBJ2-1, is DTGVSQNPRHKITKRGQNVTFRCDPISEHNRLYWYRQTLGQGPEFLTYFQNEAQLEKSRLLSDRFSAERPKGSFSTLEIQRTEQGDSAMYLCASSSERASSYNEQFFGPGTRLTVL.

The chain has TRBV7-2 and TRBJ2-7, with TRBD2 matching over 10 bases. The CDR3 is 14 amino acids. Germline-derived CDR1 and CDR2 are SGHTA and FQGNSA. After removal of 5 bases from V and 6 bases from J, the junction contained 7 bases not matched to a gene. The CDR3 DNA is TGTGCCAGCAGCCCTCCGGGACTAGCGTTCGAGCAGTACTTC. Its translation: CASSPPGLAFEQYF.

This chain links TRBV30 with TRBJ2-5; a possible D gene is TRBD1 (7 bases). There are 15 residues in the CDR3. The germline CDR1 and CDR2 sequences are GTSNPN and SVGIG (reference sequence). Trimming took off 1 base at V and 2 bases at J, with 14 bases between the two ends. This chain's CDR3 is CAWSAFQGGQETQYF. CDR3 bases: TGTGCCTGGAGTGCTTTCCAGGGGGGTCAAGAGACCCAGTACTTC.

V usage is TRBV9 and J usage is TRBJ1-1; D unresolved. Germline lookup yields CDR1 SGDLS and CDR2 YYNGEE. Trimming took 1 base from V and 3 from J, leaving 10 bases between them. The CDR3 extends over 14 amino acids. CDR3 DNA sequence: TGTGCCAGCAGCGTAAGCCCGACCGACACTGAAGCTTTCTTT. Translating gives CASSVSPTDTEAFF.

A note on this clone: The same CDR3 also results from other DNA sequences found in this sample. V and J are TRBV9 and TRBJ2-1, with 11 bases fitting TRBD2. CDR1 is SGDLS, CDR2 YYNGEE, per germline. CDR3 length: 15 residues. The V and J ends lost 3 bases and 3 bases, in that order; junction bases with no gene match: 2. The CDR3 DNA reads as TGTGCCAGCAGCGGGGGACTAGCGGTCTACAATGAGCAGTTCTTC. It specifies CASSGGLAVYNEQFF.

There are a few counts of this clone. The chain links TRBV5-4 to TRBJ1-1; D remains unclear. V shed 2 bases and J shed 5 bases, with 10 bases lying between them. This CDR3 has 13 residues. CDR1 and CDR2 from the germline V gene are SGHNT and YYREEE (reference sequence). The CDR3 loop reads CASSFPGGTEAFF. CDR3 in DNA: TGTGCCAGCAGCTTTCCGGGAGGGACTGAAGCTTTCTTT.

The rearrangement joins TRBV5-1 to TRBJ1-5; D may be TRBD1 (5 bases). The CDR3 contains 15 residues. Trimming took off 0 bases at V and 6 bases at J, with 13 bases between the two ends. From germline, CDR1 is SGHRS and CDR2 YFSETQ. The CDR3 bases are TGCGCCAGCAGCTTGGGTGGAGGGGCCGGTCAGCCCCAGCATTTT. It codes for CASSLGGGAGQPQHF.

The rearrangement links TRBV28 to TRBJ1-2; 8 bases match TRBD1. The germline V gene has CDR1 MDHEN and CDR2 SYDVKM. The CDR3 loop spans 15 amino acids. The J segment lost 8 bases and the V segment lost 5 bases, leaving 13 bases of the junction unmatched. CDR3: CASSLPNLDRVGYTF. For the CDR3, the DNA is TGTGCCAGCAGTCTCCCTAACCTGGACAGGGTCGGCTACACCTTC.

This clone was counted only a few times. The V call is TRBV28, the J call TRBJ2-1; D call uncertain. Germline V gene sequence: CDR1 MDHEN, CDR2 SYDVKM. V lost 6 bases and J lost 4, with 16 bases in between. The CDR3 is 15 amino acids. Here the CDR3 reads CASSLARPSYNEQFF. The CDR3 nucleotides read TGTGCCAGCAGCCTCGCCCGACCGAGTTACAATGAGCAGTTCTTC.